This T cell receptor (beta chain) was documented in a study of blood T cell repertoires in COVID-19. On the study more broadly: Acute-phase and convalescent COVID-19 samples originated in the United States, Italy and Spain. Sources were T cells, B-cell-depleted T cells, or PBMCs; the material itself was cDNA or gDNA.

As handled by the study authors: Cell counts per sample came from amplifying reference gene primers. Clones were read by immunoSEQ multiplex PCR, and TCRdb kept only the in-frame ones, dropping some. V, J and clone size are those of that table, while D and trimming were read from the DNA. The sample has around 110,000 clones; around four fifths are singletons. The table lists this clone with a few counts. Sequencing used peripheral blood. The sequence came from a man between 65 and 80 years old with active or convalescent COVID-19.

Written as DNA, the CDR3 is TGTGCCAGCAGCTTATTTAGGGCGGGCGGGGATGAGCAGTTCTTC. Its protein is CASSLFRAGGDEQFF. This chain links TRBV7-2 with TRBJ2-1, with a tentative D call TRBD2 (6 bases). Trimming cost V 2 bases and J 8 bases, with 16 bases left between them. From germline, CDR1 is SGHTA and CDR2 FQGNSA. The CDR3 is made up of 15 amino acids. The full variable domain, in which reference TRBV7-2 and TRBJ2-1 provide the parts outside the CDR3, is GAGVSQSPSNKVTEKGKDVELRCDPISGHTALYWYRQSLGQGLEFLIYFQGNSAPDKSGLPSDRFSAERTGGSVSTLTIQRTQQEDSAVYLCASSLFRAGGDEQFFGPGTRLTVL.